This T cell receptor (beta chain) was found in a study of cytomegalovirus exposure and HLA in healthy donors. In the study overall: As an earlier analysis found, 150 million to 200 million T cells yielded 117 million unique TCR beta sequences. Study-wide results and caveats: Certain indistinguishable V segments, among them TRBV6-2 and TRBV6-3, were excluded.

PCR involved 60 Vbeta and 13 Jbeta primers. Data came from immunoSEQ multiplex PCR; TCRdb stores just in-frame clones and leaves some out. The table lists 120,000 to 150,000 clones, about 64% of them singletons. Concerning this clone itself: Antigen: not known.

The CDR3 has 15 amino acids. Trimming took 7 bases from V and 4 from J; bases not matched to a gene: 8. Germline V gene data show CDR1 as MNHNS and CDR2 as SASEGT. This TCR was recovered from a woman in her twenties or thirties in good health and CMV-seropositive. Material for sequencing was PBMCs. This chain connects TRBV6-1 to TRBJ2-7, with TRBD1 matching over 12 bases. The CDR3 loop reads CASIEPGQGAYEQYF. CDR3 DNA sequence: TGTGCCAGCATCGAACCGGGACAGGGGGCGTACGAGCAGTACTTC.